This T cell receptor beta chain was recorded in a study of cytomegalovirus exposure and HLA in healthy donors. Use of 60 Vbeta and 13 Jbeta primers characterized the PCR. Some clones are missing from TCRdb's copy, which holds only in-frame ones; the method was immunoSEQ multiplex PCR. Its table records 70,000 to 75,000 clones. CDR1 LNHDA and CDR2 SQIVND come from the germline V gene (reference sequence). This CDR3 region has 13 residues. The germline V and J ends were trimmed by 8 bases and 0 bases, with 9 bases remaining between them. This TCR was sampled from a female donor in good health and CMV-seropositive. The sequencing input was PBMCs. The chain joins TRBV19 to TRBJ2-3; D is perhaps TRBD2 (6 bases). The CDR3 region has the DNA TGTGCCAGTCAAAGCGGGAGCACAGATACGCAGTATTTT. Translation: CASQSGSTDTQYF.